This TCR beta chain was profiled in a study of T cells after yellow fever vaccination. TCRdb ran MiXCR on the 5' RACE reads and lists one entry per CDR3 protein. The table has nearly 550,000 distinct CDR3 sequences, about 19% seen once. Trimming stripped 5 bases from V and 9 bases from J, with 11 bases between. The CDR3 is 12 residues long. Germline V lookup: CDR1 MNHEY, CDR2 SMNVEV (reference sequence). Only a few counts were recorded for this clonotype. The TCR comes from a man aged 30 to 45 who received the YFV17D yellow fever vaccine. The input for sequencing was PBMCs, taken 15 days after the yellow fever booster vaccination. The chain combines TRBV27 with TRBJ2-1; no clear D gene. CDR3 protein: CASSHLSGEQFF. The CDR3 coding sequence is TGTGCCAGCAGTCACCTCTCGGGTGAGCAGTTCTTC.